A selection of T cell receptor beta chains follows, all from one sample in a study of blood T cell repertoires in COVID-19. Generated by immunoSEQ multiplex PCR, the TCRdb table keeps only in-frame clones and is missing some. The sample has about 110,000 clones, 80% to 90% seen once. Sample: peripheral blood. The receptors were gathered from a woman aged 80 or over with active or convalescent COVID-19. Each CDR3 is given with its conserved first and last residue. Clone size is given for some rows only: seen once, a few or many times, or a class if the clone is expanded.

v_call	clone_size	cdr3_aa
TRBV18	.	CASSPTGDYGYTF
TRBV7-2	.	CASGNRGSIEAFF
TRBV27	.	CASSPTGSNQPQHF
TRBV5-4	.	CASSLAQGASRNTQYF
TRBV4-1	.	CASSQPGQGKHNEKLFF
TRBV10-3	once	CAISDPGTEMNTEAFF
TRBV6-4	.	CAPQTGRYDTEAFF
TRBV6-5	.	CAATDRNTDTQYF
TRBV19	.	CASTPTPGTGGTEAFF
TRBV4-1	once	CASSQDAGGAGYGYTF
TRBV28	.	CASSDGQIMGPQHF
TRBV6-2/TRBV6-3	.	CASSRPTEHQPQHF
TRBV3-1/TRBV3-2	.	CASSSTGEAFF
TRBV5-4	.	CASSLINNSPLHF
TRBV5-1	.	CASSLGGVNNEQFF
TRBV30	.	CAWSVGSSYEQYF
TRBV3-1/TRBV3-2	.	CASSQLDNLLF
TRBV7-8	.	CAGSGTGANSPLHF
TRBV6-5	.	CASSYQGETDTQYF
TRBV2	.	CASSGSQGSHEKLFF
TRBV6-2/TRBV6-3	.	CASSYTGQYSGNTIYF
TRBV5-1	.	CASFRGTSGRAGTDTQYF
TRBV10-2	.	CASSVQNQPQHF
TRBV28	.	CASSLYNEQFF
TRBV3-1/TRBV3-2	.	CASSQVREEPQHF
TRBV5-1	.	CASSLESKIGEQFF
TRBV6-5	once	CASSPPETGRNKYF
TRBV28	.	CASSLAQARYEQYF